The next 20 T cell receptor beta chains were all read from a single sample in a study of T cell responses to AZD1222 COVID-19 vaccine. The data were produced by immunoSEQ multiplex PCR, yet TCRdb's version contains in-frame clones alone and is incomplete. Here the sample spans 90,000 to 110,000 clones, around 87% being singletons. The sample consisted of peripheral blood, taken on day 0 of AZD1222 vaccination. The receptors here all came from an adult in good health.

This clone showed up just a few times. CDR3 sequence (DNA): TGTGCCAGTAGTGTCGACAGCTATGGCTACACCTTC. It yields the protein CASSVDSYGYTF. V and J are TRBV19 and TRBJ1-2, with TRBD1 as a possible D gene (5 bases). V lost 5 bases and J 4 bases, leaving 8 bases between the germline ends. CDR1 is LNHDA and CDR2 is SQIVND in the germline V gene (reference sequence). This CDR3 comprises 12 residues. Full variable domain (missing parts from reference TRBV19 and TRBJ1-2): DGGITQSPKYLFRKEGQNVTLSCEQNLNHDAMYWYRQDPGQGLRLIYYSQIVNDFQKGDIAEGYSVSREKKESFPLTVTSAQKNPTAFYLCASSVDSYGYTFGSGTRLTVV.

The chain couples TRBV19 to TRBJ2-7; TRBD2 matches at 10 bases. The CDR3 runs to 15 residues. The trim removed 1 base at V and 4 bases at J, leaving 4 bases unmatched. Germline V gives CDR1 LNHDA, CDR2 SQIVND (reference sequence). The CDR3 coding sequence is TGTGCCAGTAGTATAGCTAGCGGGAGCGGTTACGAGCAGTACTTC. Its protein product is CASSIASGSGYEQYF.

This clone was counted a single time. The same CDR3 also results from other DNA sequences found in this sample. The V and J genes are TRBV4-1 and TRBJ1-2, with a tentative D call TRBD1 (5 bases). Germline loops: CDR1 MGHRA, CDR2 YSYEKL. Trimming pared 4 bases from V and 6 bases from J, leaving 9 bases between. This CDR3 has 12 residues. The CDR3 sequence: CASSPQGHGYTF. The CDR3 region has the DNA TGCGCCAGCAGCCCTCAGGGTCATGGCTACACCTTC.

The chain uses TRBV7-9 and TRBJ2-7, with 10 bases matching TRBD2. Germline assignment: CDR1 SEHNR and CDR2 FQNEAQ (reference sequence). V lost 0 bases, J lost 7 bases, and 6 bases stayed unmatched. The CDR3 is made up of 15 amino acids. As DNA, the CDR3 is TGTGCCAGCAGCTTAGCCCTAGCGGGAGTAGGGGAGCAGTACTTC. As protein: CASSLALAGVGEQYF.

The chain is built from TRBV7-9 and TRBJ1-2; 10 bases fit TRBD1. The CDR3 length is 13 residues. Germline V CDR1 and CDR2: SEHNR, FQNEAQ (reference sequence). Trimming removed 5 bases from V and 8 bases from J; junction bases left unmatched: 5. The CDR3 is CASSPQTGGGYTF. As DNA, the CDR3 is TGTGCCAGCAGCCCCCAGACAGGGGGCGGCTACACCTTC.

This rearrangement joins TRBV28 to TRBJ2-7, with 8 bases identical to TRBD1. Germline CDR1 is MDHEN and CDR2 is SYDVKM. J gave up 1 base and V 3 bases, and 5 bases lay outside the gene matches. The CDR3 runs 15 residues. This CDR3 is CASSLRDRFSYEQYF. The CDR3 bases are TGTGCCAGCAGTTTGAGGGACAGGTTTTCCTACGAGCAGTACTTC.

The chain carries TRBV9 and TRBJ2-5; tentatively, D is TRBD1 (5 bases). The V and J ends lost 3 bases and 4 bases respectively, with 10 bases between them. The length of the CDR3 is 13 residues. Per germline, CDR1 SGDLS and CDR2 YYNGEE. As DNA, the CDR3 is TGTGCCAGCAGCGGCACCCAGGGAGAGACCCAGTACTTC. Protein product: CASSGTQGETQYF.

This chain links TRBV5-5 with TRBJ2-5; D gene uncertain. The germline gives CDR1 SGHKS, CDR2 YYEKEE (reference sequence). The CDR3 is 16 residues long. Trimming shortened V by 0 bases and J by 2 bases, and 14 bases separated the two germline ends. CDR3 loop: CASSLGHFRFQETQYF. The CDR3 DNA follows: TGTGCCAGCAGCTTGGGTCACTTTAGATTTCAAGAGACCCAGTACTTC.

The gene calls are TRBV7-2 and TRBJ2-4, with 7 bases aligning to TRBD1. V shed 5 bases, J shed 0 bases, and the junction held 10 bases outside the gene matches. CDR3 length: 17 amino acids. Germline V gene sequence: CDR1 SGHTA, CDR2 FQGNSA. CDR3 residues: CASSRTGTVLAKNIQYF. CDR3 DNA: TGTGCCAGCAGCCGGACCGGGACAGTATTAGCCAAAAACATTCAGTACTTC.

The V and J genes are TRBV7-2 and TRBJ2-6, with TRBD1 as a possible D gene (5 bases). CDR3 length: 15 amino acids. Germline CDR1 is SGHTA and CDR2 is FQGNSA. The V and J ends lost 1 base and 2 bases respectively, with 6 bases between them. The CDR3 region is CASSLGQPGANVLTF. In DNA form, the CDR3 reads TGTGCCAGCAGCTTAGGACAGCCTGGGGCCAACGTCCTGACTTTC.

This chain's CDR3 is CASSGGDYGYTF. Here the CDR3 DNA reads TGTGCCAGCAGCGGAGGGGATTATGGCTACACCTTC. V is TRBV11-3 and J is TRBJ1-2, with D maybe TRBD1 (5 bases). V was cut by 5 bases and J by 5 bases, with 9 bases left in between. The CDR3 runs to 12 residues. The germline V gene encodes CDR1 SGHNT and CDR2 YENEEA.

The chain carries TRBV7-9 and TRBJ2-1; D may be TRBD1 or TRBD2 (5 bases each). V gave up 2 bases and J gave up 2 bases, with 10 bases separating them. Germline CDR1 SEHNR, CDR2 FQNEAQ (reference sequence). The CDR3 runs 15 residues. In DNA form, the CDR3 reads TGTGCCAGCAGCTTAACTCGGGACCCCTACAATGAGCAGTTCTTC. Protein product: CASSLTRDPYNEQFF.

The J gene is TRBJ2-7, the V gene TRBV5-5, with D tentatively TRBD1 (6 bases). The CDR3 has 13 residues. Trimming shortened V by 4 bases and J by 2 bases, and 10 bases separated the two germline ends. CDR1 SGHKS and CDR2 YYEKEE come from the germline V gene (reference sequence). In DNA form, the CDR3 reads TGTGCCAGCAGCCCAGGACAGACCTACGAGCAGTACTTC. Protein product: CASSPGQTYEQYF.

The chain carries TRBV4-1 and TRBJ1-1; D gene unclear. This CDR3 has 15 amino acids. Germline CDR1 MGHRA, CDR2 YSYEKL. V dropped 1 base and J dropped 1 base, with 10 bases sitting between them. CDR3 in amino acids: CASSQVAQTNTEAFF. CDR3 DNA: TGCGCCAGCAGCCAAGTTGCTCAGACGAACACTGAAGCTTTCTTT.

The rearrangement uses TRBV3-1 (or the pseudogene TRBV3-2) and TRBJ2-2; TRBD1 matches 7 bases. This CDR3 contains 14 residues. Germline CDR1 and CDR2: LGHDT and YNNKEL (reference sequence). After removal of 4 bases from V and 7 bases from J, the junction contained 6 bases not matched to a gene. The CDR3 spells CASSLRGPDGELFF. CDR3 coding DNA: TGTGCCAGCAGCCTTAGGGGGCCTGACGGGGAGCTGTTTTTT.

CDR3 in DNA: TGTGCCAGTAGGCCCATCGTAGGAGCTGAAGCTTTCTTT. Translating it yields CASRPIVGAEAFF. The V call is TRBV19, the J call TRBJ1-1; D remains unclear. The germline V and J ends were trimmed by 6 bases and 6 bases, with 14 bases remaining between them. Germline V gene lookup returns CDR1 LNHDA and CDR2 SQIVND (reference sequence). This CDR3 is built from 13 residues.

This rearrangement joins TRBV19 to TRBJ1-5; TRBD1 is a possible D gene (6 bases). Looked up from germline, CDR1 is LNHDA and CDR2 is SQIVND (reference sequence). V was trimmed by 2 bases and J by 7 bases, leaving 15 bases between them. There are 15 residues in the CDR3. This CDR3 reads CASSIRLGGNQPQHF. The CDR3 nucleotides read TGTGCCAGTAGTATACGGTTAGGGGGTAACCAGCCCCAGCATTTT.

V usage is TRBV18 and J usage is TRBJ1-2, with D hard to call. CDR1 is KGHSH, CDR2 LQKENI, per germline. CDR3 length: 14 amino acids. Trimming took 1 base from V and 0 from J, leaving 6 bases between them. DNA for the CDR3: TGTGCCAGCTCACCACAGTCAGCTAACTATGGCTACACCTTC. Encoded protein: CASSPQSANYGYTF. Drawing the rest from reference TRBV18 and TRBJ1-2, the complete variable domain is NAGVMQNPRHLVRRRGQEARLRCSPMKGHSHVYWYRQLPEEGLKFMVYLQKENIIDESGMPKERFSAEFPKEGPSILRIQQVVRGDSAAYFCASSPQSANYGYTFGSGTRLTVV.

The rearrangement uses TRBV7-3 and TRBJ2-2; 8 nucleotides match TRBD1. CDR3 size: 15 residues. Trimming at V came to 3 bases and at J to 4 bases, leaving 4 bases not matched to a gene. Germline CDR1 and CDR2: SGHTA and FQGTGA. CDR3 region: CASSFQGAGTGELFF. DNA for the CDR3: TGTGCCAGCAGCTTCCAGGGGGCTGGCACCGGGGAGCTGTTTTTT. Full variable domain (missing parts from reference TRBV7-3 and TRBJ2-2): GAGVSQTPSNKVTEKGKYVELRCDPISGHTALYWYRQSLGQGPEFLIYFQGTGAADDSGLPNDRFFAVRPEGSVSTLKIQRTERGDSAVYLCASSFQGAGTGELFFGEGSRLTVL.

The chain recombines TRBV28 with TRBJ2-5; D possibly corresponds to TRBD2 (5 bases). V was cut by 7 bases and J by 5 bases, with 14 bases left in between. The CDR3 totals 13 residues. Germline CDR1 MDHEN, CDR2 SYDVKM. The CDR3 reads CASKGRSWETQYF. The CDR3 DNA reads as TGTGCCAGCAAAGGGAGATCTTGGGAGACCCAGTACTTC.